This passage covers 21 T cell receptor beta chains from one sample sequenced in a study of blood T cell repertoires in COVID-19 (dated by TCRdb to the early 2020s). Libraries were prepared through the immunoSEQ multiplex PCR assay. TCRdb holds this immuneACCESS table with in-frame rearrangements only. Some clones are missing; in checked studies, unresolved V genes explain under half, and the rest has no known cause. The table for this sample lists about 300,000 clones; about 81% of them were counted only once. Roughly 1.6% of the sample comes from the top ten. The sequencing input was peripheral blood. The receptors originated from a human donor with COVID-19, enrolled during active disease. The donor label of this sample is uncertain.

This clone was counted once. The chain couples TRBV6-6 to TRBJ1-5, with 9 nucleotides matching TRBD1. The CDR3 loop spans 15 amino acids. V shed 6 bases, J shed 11 bases, and the junction held 14 bases outside the gene matches. Germline V CDR1 and CDR2: MNHNY, SVGAGI (reference sequence). CDR3 loop: CASSRGTGTPGAQHF. CDR3 nucleotides: TGTGCCAGCAGCCGCGGGACAGGGACACCAGGGGCCCAGCATTTT.

V and J are TRBV6-2 or TRBV6-3 and TRBJ2-7; no definite D call. V was cut by 3 bases and J by 1 base, with 13 bases left in between. The CDR3 totals 15 residues. The germline gives CDR1 MNHEY, CDR2 SVGEGT. CDR3: CASSYDSMASYEQYF. The CDR3 region has the DNA TGTGCCAGCAGTTATGACTCCATGGCTTCCTACGAGCAGTACTTC.

The rearrangement uses TRBV7-2 and TRBJ2-1, with 15 bases aligning to TRBD2. The V segment lost 4 bases and the J segment 7 bases; nucleotides outside the gene matches: 5. The CDR3 consists of 16 residues. Germline CDR1 and CDR2: SGHTA and FQGNSA. The CDR3 DNA reads as TGTGCCAGCAGCTCTACCGGGACTAGCGGGAGGAATGAGCAGTTCTTC. Protein product: CASSSTGTSGRNEQFF.

Only a few counts were recorded for this clone. V usage is TRBV5-6 and J usage is TRBJ2-7; 7 bases match TRBD1. Germline V gene lookup returns CDR1 SGHDT and CDR2 YYEEEE. CDR3 length: 12 amino acids. The V segment lost 4 bases and the J segment 5 bases; nucleotides outside the gene matches: 3. CDR3 protein: CASSLQGNEQYF. CDR3 nucleotides: TGTGCCAGCAGCCTACAGGGGAACGAGCAGTACTTC. The variable domain in full, with the rest retrieved from reference TRBV5-6 and TRBJ2-7, is DAGVTQSPTHLIKTRGQQVTLRCSPKSGHDTVSWYQQALGQGPQFIFQYYEEEERQRGNFPDRFSGHQFPNYSSELNVNALLLGDSALYLCASSLQGNEQYFGPGTRLTVT.

The rearrangement links TRBV9 to TRBJ2-2; D is uncertain. The CDR3 totals 15 residues. Trimming left V 0 bases short and J 5 bases short, with 11 bases between. Germline CDR1 SGDLS, CDR2 YYNGEE. The CDR3 reads CASSVGSVGTGELFF. The CDR3 coding sequence is TGTGCCAGCAGCGTAGGGTCTGTCGGGACCGGGGAGCTGTTTTTT.

This clone was observed once. DNA of the CDR3: TGTGCCAGCAGCCGGATGACCGACGGAGCTGGAAACACCATATATTTT. Amino acid sequence: CASSRMTDGAGNTIYF. This chain links TRBV4-2 with TRBJ1-3; D remains ambiguous. V gave up 4 bases and J gave up 2 bases, with 15 bases separating them. This CDR3 region has 16 residues. Germline-derived CDR1 and CDR2 are LGHNA and YNFKEQ.

This chain connects TRBV30 to TRBJ1-1, with 9 bases fitting TRBD1. This CDR3 has 15 amino acids. The germline V gene encodes CDR1 GTSNPN and CDR2 SVGIG (reference sequence). The V and J ends lost 3 bases and 5 bases, in that order; junction bases with no gene match: 10. CDR3: CAWSEHRGLGTEAFF. Here the CDR3 DNA reads TGTGCCTGGAGCGAACACAGGGGGCTGGGGACTGAAGCTTTCTTT. The full variable domain, with the rest looked up from reference TRBV30 and TRBJ1-1, is SQTIHQWPATLVQPVGSPLSLECTVEGTSNPNLYWYRQAAGRGLQLLFYSVGIGQISSEVPQNLSASRPQDRQFILSSKKLLLSDSGFYLCAWSEHRGLGTEAFFGQGTRLTVV.

This sequence joins TRBV11-2 and TRBJ2-7; 7 nucleotides line up with TRBD2. Losses at the gene ends were 3 bases for V and 0 bases for J; bases not matched to a gene: 5. The CDR3 length is 15 residues. Germline assignment: CDR1 SGHAT and CDR2 FQNNGV. In DNA, the CDR3 is TGTGCCAGCAGCTTTGGAGCGGGACCCTCCTACGAGCAGTACTTC. Residues: CASSFGAGPSYEQYF. The full variable domain, in which reference TRBV11-2 and TRBJ2-7 provide the parts outside the CDR3, is EAGVAQSPRYKIIEKRQSVAFWCNPISGHATLYWYQQILGQGPKLLIQFQNNGVVDDSQLPKDRFSAERLKGVDSTLKIQPAKLEDSAVYLCASSFGAGPSYEQYFGPGTRLTVT.

The rearrangement joins TRBV2 to TRBJ2-1; D is ambiguous. The CDR3 sequence is 15 residues long. Germline values: CDR1 SNHLY, CDR2 FYNNEI. Deletions cut 3 bases from V and 6 bases from J, with 15 bases between. CDR3 DNA: TGTGCCAGCAGTGATGTTGGTGCTAGGCGCAATGAGCAGTTCTTC. This gives the protein CASSDVGARRNEQFF.

This clone was counted a few times. The J gene is TRBJ1-1, the V gene TRBV30; D might be TRBD1 (5 bases). From germline, CDR1 is GTSNPN and CDR2 SVGIG (reference sequence). CDR3 length: 13 amino acids. With 3 bases removed from V and 4 bases from J, the gap between germline ends came to 12 bases. In nucleotides, the CDR3 is TGTGCCTGGAGCGCAGGGTGGAGCACTGAAGCTTTCTTT. It codes for CAWSAGWSTEAFF.

The chain combines TRBV2 with TRBJ1-2; the D is unclear. CDR1 and CDR2 from the germline V gene are SNHLY and FYNNEI. This CDR3 region has 16 residues. With 7 bases removed from V and 4 bases from J, the gap between germline ends came to 22 bases. CDR3 DNA: TGTGCCAGCACCCCGCCTACGGGGTCGGGAAGCTATGGCTACACCTTC. Protein product: CASTPPTGSGSYGYTF.

The chain combines TRBV30 with TRBJ2-7; D perhaps matches TRBD1 (7 bases). V was clipped by 2 bases and J by 9 bases, with 17 bases between them. There are 13 residues in the CDR3. CDR1 GTSNPN and CDR2 SVGIG come from the germline V gene (reference sequence). Here the CDR3 DNA reads TGTGCCTGGAGTTCATTATCAGGGGGGCGGCAGTACTTC. It encodes CAWSSLSGGRQYF.

The chain joins TRBV27 to TRBJ2-3, with D maybe TRBD2 (5 bases). CDR1 is MNHEY, CDR2 SMNVEV, per germline (reference sequence). The ends were cut back, 3 bases at V and 3 bases at J, with 10 bases in the middle. CDR3 size: 14 residues. The CDR3 spells CASSFSAATDTQYF. The CDR3 DNA follows: TGTGCCAGCAGTTTTTCAGCGGCTACAGATACGCAGTATTTT.

The DNA of the CDR3 is TGTGCCAGCAGCTCCGTAGACAGGGCGAACACTGAAGCTTTCTTT. Translating it yields CASSSVDRANTEAFF. The chain links TRBV5-6 to TRBJ1-1; 7 bases map to TRBD1. Trimming at V came to 3 bases and at J to 1 base, leaving 6 bases not matched to a gene. The germline V gene encodes CDR1 SGHDT and CDR2 YYEEEE. The CDR3 extends over 15 amino acids.

This clone was detected many times. The chain couples TRBV11-3 to TRBJ1-1, with a tentative D call TRBD1 (6 bases). Per germline, CDR1 SGHNT and CDR2 YENEEA. The CDR3 is 13 residues long. Deletions cut 3 bases from V and 2 bases from J, with 7 bases between. CDR3 sequence reads: CASSFGTNTEAFF. CDR3 bases: TGTGCCAGCAGCTTCGGGACAAACACTGAAGCTTTCTTT. The entire variable domain, with the rest obtained from reference TRBV11-3 and TRBJ1-1, is as follows: EAGVVQSPRYKIIEKKQPVAFWCNPISGHNTLYWYLQNLGQGPELLIRYENEEAVDDSQLPKDRFSAERLKGVDSTLKIQPAELGDSAVYLCASSFGTNTEAFFGQGTRLTVV.

A remark on this clone: The sample has other DNA sequences that encode this CDR3 too. This CDR3 is CASRTSGRNNEQFF. The DNA of the CDR3 is TGTGCCAGTAGAACTAGCGGGAGGAACAATGAGCAGTTCTTC. V gene TRBV19 combines with J gene TRBJ2-1, with 12 bases fitting TRBD2. With 6 bases clipped from V and 5 bases from J, the junction kept 2 bases outside the gene matches. The CDR3 spans 14 residues. CDR1 and CDR2 (germline): LNHDA, SQIVND (reference sequence).

This sequence joins TRBV4-2 and TRBJ2-7; 7 bases align to TRBD2. Per germline, CDR1 LGHNA and CDR2 YNFKEQ. The CDR3 is 13 residues long. The V segment lost 4 bases and the J segment 2 bases; nucleotides outside the gene matches: 2. CDR3 sequence reads: CASSPGLAYEQYF. DNA of the CDR3: TGTGCCAGCAGCCCCGGACTAGCCTACGAGCAGTACTTC.

The chain employs TRBV7-9 and TRBJ2-3, with a tentative D call TRBD2 (5 bases). Germline CDR1 SEHNR, CDR2 FQNEAQ (reference sequence). V was pared by 1 base and J by 1 base, with 12 bases between. CDR3 length: 16 amino acids. CDR3: CASSLERFSGTDTQYF. The CDR3 region has the DNA TGTGCCAGCAGCTTAGAGCGGTTTAGCGGCACAGATACGCAGTATTTT.

The V and J genes are TRBV3-1 (or the pseudogene TRBV3-2) and TRBJ2-1, with D perhaps matching TRBD2 (6 bases). The CDR3 is 16 amino acids. The germline V and J ends were trimmed by 6 bases and 5 bases, with 20 bases remaining between them. CDR1 is LGHDT and CDR2 is YNNKEL in the germline V gene (reference sequence). The CDR3 nucleotides are TGTGCCAGCAGTTCCTTCCCAGCGGGCCTACACAATGAGCAGTTCTTC. Translating gives CASSSFPAGLHNEQFF.

This clone was detected once. V is TRBV7-2 and J is TRBJ2-7; D gene ambiguous. V was pared by 5 bases and J by 2 bases, with 4 bases between. CDR3 size: 11 residues. Germline CDR1 is SGHTA and CDR2 is FQGNSA. Written as DNA, the CDR3 is TGTGCCAGCAGCCTTACCTACGAGCAGTACTTC. This translates into CASSLTYEQYF.

J is TRBJ2-3 and V is TRBV7-6; D possibly corresponds to TRBD2 (6 bases). Trimming removed 5 bases at V and 2 bases at J, with 17 bases between. Germline-derived CDR1 and CDR2 are SGHVS and FNYEAQ. This CDR3 contains 16 residues. Written as DNA, the CDR3 is TGTGCCAGCAGCGAGAGGACCGGGAGAGACACAGATACGCAGTATTTT. Translation: CASSERTGRDTDTQYF.